The 8 T cell receptor beta chains presented below share a single source sample, sequenced in a study of Ad26.COV2.S vaccination and SARS-CoV-2 variants. The table came from immunoSEQ multiplex PCR; TCRdb's copy has only in-frame clones and leaves some out. This table has fewer than 400,000 clones, approximately 90% appearing once. The treatment is: roughly 18 received Ad26.COV2.S at low or high dose, single or two shots; a few received placebo; per-sample allocation not given. Sample collection was performed on day 63 after the first vaccine or placebo injection. The source was peripheral blood, collected in a trial of Ad26.COV2.S vaccine versus placebo. All receptors derive from a person between 18 and 60 years old who received the Ad26.COV2.S COVID-19 vaccine or a placebo.

The chain is built from TRBV5-1 and TRBJ1-4; TRBD1 agrees at 8 bases. The CDR3 runs 15 residues. The V gene end was trimmed by 3 bases and the J gene end by 6 bases; junction bases not matched to a gene: 7. CDR1 is SGHRS, CDR2 YFSETQ, per germline. This CDR3 is CASSSYRGGDEKLFF. CDR3 DNA: TGCGCCAGCAGCTCATACAGGGGGGGTGATGAAAAACTGTTTTTT.

The V call is TRBV11-2, the J call TRBJ1-3; D is unclear. Germline V gene data show CDR1 as SGHAT and CDR2 as FQNNGV. This CDR3 has 14 amino acids. The V end lost 1 base, the J end lost 2 bases, and 6 bases lay between the germline ends. The CDR3 sequence is CASSLGITGNTIYF. DNA for the CDR3: TGTGCCAGCAGCTTAGGGATAACTGGAAACACCATATATTTT.

This clone was found once. In the same sample, other DNA sequences code for this CDR3. The CDR3 DNA reads as TGTGCCAGCAGCTTAGCTAGGGTCGTAGAGACCCAGTACTTC. Amino acids: CASSLARVVETQYF. The chain couples TRBV5-6 to TRBJ2-5; D is unclear. Germline CDR1 is SGHDT and CDR2 is YYEEEE. V lost 2 bases and J lost 4, with 12 bases in between. The CDR3 extends over 14 amino acids.

As to this clone: In the same sample, other DNA sequences code for this CDR3. The chain joins TRBV5-1 to TRBJ1-1; D not certain. The CDR3 contains 11 residues. V lost 2 bases and J 6 bases, leaving 5 bases between the germline ends. Germline CDR1 and CDR2: SGHRS and YFSETQ. The CDR3 DNA reads TGCGCCAGCAGCTTAGGTCCTGAAGCTTTCTTT. Translating it yields CASSLGPEAFF.

This rearrangement joins TRBV4-3 to TRBJ2-3; D is possibly TRBD1 (6 bases). In germline, CDR1 is LGHNA, CDR2 YSLEER. V dropped 3 bases and J dropped 7 bases, with 14 bases sitting between them. This CDR3 is built from 14 residues. Here the CDR3 reads CASSQGTQGYTQYF. Here the CDR3 DNA reads TGCGCCAGCAGCCAGGGAACGCAGGGGTATACGCAGTATTTT.

The J gene is TRBJ2-3, the V gene TRBV25-1; possibly TRBD2 for D (6 bases). Trimming took off 1 base at V and 4 bases at J, with 12 bases between the two ends. Germline values: CDR1 MGHDK, CDR2 SYGVNS. CDR3 length equals 15 residues. The CDR3 spells CASSEWVGEADTQYF. Written as DNA, the CDR3 is TGTGCCAGCAGTGAATGGGTGGGGGAGGCAGATACGCAGTATTTT.

The V call is TRBV6-2 or TRBV6-3, the J call TRBJ2-3, with 8 bases lining up with TRBD1. The CDR3 runs 15 residues. The germline gives CDR1 MNHEY, CDR2 SVGEGT. Losses at the gene ends were 6 bases for V and 0 bases for J; bases not matched to a gene: 5. The CDR3 bases are TGTGCCAGCAGCTCAGGACAGGGCAGCACAGATACGCAGTATTTT. Amino acid sequence: CASSSGQGSTDTQYF.

CDR3: CASSFLGPGNTIYF. CDR3 DNA sequence: TGTGCCAGCAGCTTTCTGGGTCCTGGAAACACCATATATTTT. The chain combines TRBV11-2 with TRBJ1-3; D uncertain. V gave up 3 bases and J gave up 2 bases, with 8 bases separating them. CDR1 SGHAT and CDR2 FQNNGV come from the germline V gene. The CDR3 spans 14 residues.